A single sample gave rise to the 9 T cell receptor beta chains below, sequenced in a study of PD-1 blockade in classical Hodgkin lymphoma. Assay used: immunoSEQ multiplex PCR; TCRdb lists only in-frame clones, some missing. The sample lists 25,000 to 35,000 clones; 71% were seen once. Each patient experienced a relapse that followed autologous stem cell transplantation, and brentuximab vedotin exposure varied. The sequencing used peripheral blood mononuclear cells (PBMCs), collected before the second cycle of nivolumab. The receptor source for this set is a human donor with classical Hodgkin lymphoma.

J is TRBJ2-3 and V is TRBV27; D might be TRBD1 (6 bases). Germline CDR1 and CDR2: MNHEY and SMNVEV (reference sequence). V lost 5 bases to trimming and J lost 3 bases, with 21 bases between them. The CDR3 is 17 residues long. The CDR3 reads CASSRPYGGAPTDTQYF. The CDR3 DNA is TGTGCCAGCAGTCGTCCTTATGGGGGCGCCCCGACAGATACGCAGTATTTT.

V usage is TRBV5-4 and J usage is TRBJ2-3; 11 bases align to TRBD2. The CDR3 runs to 15 residues. The V segment lost 5 bases and the J segment 4 bases; nucleotides outside the gene matches: 6. Germline V CDR1 and CDR2: SGHNT, YYREEE (reference sequence). The CDR3, as DNA: TGTGCCAGCAGGGTAGCGGGGGGGCTGCCAGATACGCAGTATTTT. Its translation: CASRVAGGLPDTQYF. Supplemented by reference TRBV5-4 and TRBJ2-3, the full variable domain reads ETGVTQSPTHLIKTRGQQVTLRCSSQSGHNTVSWYQQALGQGPQFIFQYYREEENGRGNFPPRFSGLQFPNYSSELNVNALELDDSALYLCASRVAGGLPDTQYFGPGTRLTVL.

The genes are TRBV1 and TRBJ2-5. TRBV1 is a recognized pseudogene. The CDR3 consists of 19 residues. The CDR3 region has the DNA TGCACCAGCAGCCGGGAAGGGATCCCCGAGGGGCTTTGTCGGGAGACCCAGTACTTC. Protein: CTSSREGIPEGLCRETQYF.

The chain combines TRBV1 with TRBJ2-1; whether TRBD2, the table's D call, matches the DNA was not checked. TRBV1 is labeled a pseudogene. The CDR3 consists of 16 residues. CDR3 sequence (DNA): TGCACCAGCAGTCGCTGTCTACCCCACCCAAGCAATGAGCAGTTCTTC. It specifies CTSSRCLPHPSNEQFF.

J is TRBJ2-1 and V is TRBV11-3; D may correspond to TRBD1 or TRBD2 (5 bases each). This CDR3 has 13 residues. Trimming left V 1 base short and J 10 bases short, with 11 bases between. In germline, CDR1 is SGHNT, CDR2 YENEEA. For the CDR3, the DNA is TGTGCCAGCAGCTTAGGGGGGTCGGTAGAGCAGTTCTTC. Translated, it gives CASSLGGSVEQFF.

This clone has more than one count but fewer than ten. V usage is TRBV4-2 and J usage is TRBJ2-7; D uncertain. CDR1 and CDR2 from the germline V gene are LGHNA and YNFKEQ. V lost 4 bases to trimming and J lost 7 bases, with 14 bases between them. This CDR3 has 13 residues. The CDR3 loop is CASSPPSSWEQYF. Written as DNA, the CDR3 is TGTGCCAGCAGCCCCCCTTCGAGCTGGGAGCAGTACTTC.

The chain carries TRBV28 and TRBJ1-2, with 10 bases fitting TRBD1. This CDR3 is 18 amino acids long. Germline V gene sequence: CDR1 MDHEN, CDR2 SYDVKM. Trimming cost V 4 bases and J 4 bases; bases outside gene matches: 15. The CDR3 region is CASSSPLLTGGRGYGYTF. The CDR3, as DNA: TGTGCCAGCAGTTCCCCCTTACTGACAGGGGGCAGGGGCTATGGCTACACCTTC.

The V call is TRBV18, the J call TRBJ2-2; 9 nucleotides agree with TRBD1. The CDR3 runs 15 residues. Unmatched junction bases numbered 3, after V lost 4 bases and J lost 3 bases. Germline lookup yields CDR1 KGHSH and CDR2 LQKENI. The CDR3 loop reads CASSRDRGDTGELFF. The DNA of the CDR3 is TGTGCCAGCTCACGCGACAGGGGGGACACCGGGGAGCTGTTTTTT.

The chain employs TRBV11-2 and TRBJ1-1; no reliable D call. This CDR3 is built from 14 residues. V was pared by 4 bases and J by 5 bases, with 14 bases between. The germline V gene has CDR1 SGHAT and CDR2 FQNNGV. CDR3 amino acids: CASSSRSDGTEAFF. The CDR3 DNA reads as TGTGCCAGCAGCTCCCGATCCGACGGGACTGAAGCTTTCTTT.